The T cell receptor (beta chain) under discussion was sequenced for a study of cytomegalovirus exposure and HLA in healthy donors. At sampling all donors were nominally healthy, likely with unrecorded immune exposures. This PCR relied on a set of 60 Vbeta primers and 13 Jbeta primers. Clones were sequenced by immunoSEQ multiplex PCR, and TCRdb holds only the in-frame ones, with some missing. The table shows over 100,000 clones, with 73% occurring only once. Comments on this clone: Its specificity is unknown.

Looked up from germline, CDR1 is KGHSH and CDR2 is LQKENI. The CDR3 has 16 amino acids. Unmatched junction bases numbered 3, after V lost 3 bases and J lost 4 bases. Study findings and constraints: TCR beta sequences reportedly predicted the HLA-A and HLA-B alleles of most subjects accurately. One variant, a missense change in DCLRE1C, was linked in a later analysis to TCR beta V- and J-gene trimming.

This sequence was found in a middle-aged man in good health and CMV-seronegative. The sample taken for sequencing was PBMCs. V usage is TRBV18 and J usage is TRBJ2-1; 13 bases fit TRBD2. The DNA for the CDR3 is TGTGCCAGCTCACCCCGACTAGCGGGGGGATACAATGAGCAGTTCTTC. This codes for CASSPRLAGGYNEQFF.